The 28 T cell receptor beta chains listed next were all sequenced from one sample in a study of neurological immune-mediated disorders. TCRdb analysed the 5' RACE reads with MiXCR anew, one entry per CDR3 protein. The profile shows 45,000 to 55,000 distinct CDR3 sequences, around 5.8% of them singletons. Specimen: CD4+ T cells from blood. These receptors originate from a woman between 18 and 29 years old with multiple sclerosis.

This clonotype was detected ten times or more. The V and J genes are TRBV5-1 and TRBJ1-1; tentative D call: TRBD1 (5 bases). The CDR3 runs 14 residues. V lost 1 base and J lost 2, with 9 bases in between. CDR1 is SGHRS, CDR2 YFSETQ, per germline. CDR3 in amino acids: CASSLRGTNTEAFF. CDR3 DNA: TGCGCCAGCAGCTTGAGAGGGACCAACACTGAAGCTTTCTTT.

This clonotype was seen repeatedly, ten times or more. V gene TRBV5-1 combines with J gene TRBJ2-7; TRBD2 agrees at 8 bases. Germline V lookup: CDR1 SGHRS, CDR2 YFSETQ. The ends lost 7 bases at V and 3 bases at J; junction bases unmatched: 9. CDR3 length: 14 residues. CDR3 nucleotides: TGCGCCAGCGGACCGGGGGGGGGCTTCTACGAGCAGTACTTC. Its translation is CASGPGGGFYEQYF.

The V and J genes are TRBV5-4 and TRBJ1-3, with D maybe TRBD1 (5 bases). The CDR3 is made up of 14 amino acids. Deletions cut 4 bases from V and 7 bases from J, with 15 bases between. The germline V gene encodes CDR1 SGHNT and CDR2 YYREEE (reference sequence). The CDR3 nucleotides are TGTGCCAGCAGCCCGGGACGCACCGGGAACACCATATATTTT. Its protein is CASSPGRTGNTIYF.

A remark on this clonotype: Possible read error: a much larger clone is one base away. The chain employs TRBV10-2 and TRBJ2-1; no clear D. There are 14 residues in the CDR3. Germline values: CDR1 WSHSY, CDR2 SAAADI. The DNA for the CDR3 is TGCGCCAGCAGGGTAGCCTATACCTACAATGAGCAGCTCTTC. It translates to CASRVAYTYNEQLF.

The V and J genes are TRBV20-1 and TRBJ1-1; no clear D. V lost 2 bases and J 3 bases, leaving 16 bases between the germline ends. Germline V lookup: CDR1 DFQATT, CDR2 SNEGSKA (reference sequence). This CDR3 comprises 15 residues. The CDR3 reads CSARYGVRGDTEAFF. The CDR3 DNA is TGCAGTGCTAGATACGGGGTACGAGGCGACACTGAAGCTTTCTTT.

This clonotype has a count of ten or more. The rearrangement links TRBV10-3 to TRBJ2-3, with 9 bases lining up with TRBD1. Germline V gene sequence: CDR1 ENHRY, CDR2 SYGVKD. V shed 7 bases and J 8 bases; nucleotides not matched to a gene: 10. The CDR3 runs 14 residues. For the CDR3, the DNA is TGTGCCATCATGGGACAGGGAGCTACGGGTACGCAGTATTTT. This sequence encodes CAIMGQGATGTQYF.

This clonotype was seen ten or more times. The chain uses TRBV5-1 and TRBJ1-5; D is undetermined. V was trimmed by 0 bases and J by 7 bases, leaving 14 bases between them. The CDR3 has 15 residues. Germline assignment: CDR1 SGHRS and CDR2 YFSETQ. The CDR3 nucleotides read TGCGCCAGCAGCTTGGATTCCGGGAGGAGACAGCCCCAGCATTTT. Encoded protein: CASSLDSGRRQPQHF.

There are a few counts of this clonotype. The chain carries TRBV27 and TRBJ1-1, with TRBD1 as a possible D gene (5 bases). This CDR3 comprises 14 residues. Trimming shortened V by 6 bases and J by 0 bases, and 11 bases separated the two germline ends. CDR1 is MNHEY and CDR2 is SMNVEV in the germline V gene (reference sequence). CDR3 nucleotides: TGTGCCAGCAGCCGGCAAGGGGTGAACACTGAAGCTTTCTTT. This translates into CASSRQGVNTEAFF.

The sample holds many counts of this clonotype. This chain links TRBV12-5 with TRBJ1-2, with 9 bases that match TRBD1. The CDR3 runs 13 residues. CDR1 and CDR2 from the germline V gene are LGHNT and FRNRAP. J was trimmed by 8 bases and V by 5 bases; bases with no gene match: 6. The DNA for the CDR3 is TGTGCTAGTGGTCGGGGACAGGGAGACGGCTACACCTTC. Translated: CASGRGQGDGYTF.

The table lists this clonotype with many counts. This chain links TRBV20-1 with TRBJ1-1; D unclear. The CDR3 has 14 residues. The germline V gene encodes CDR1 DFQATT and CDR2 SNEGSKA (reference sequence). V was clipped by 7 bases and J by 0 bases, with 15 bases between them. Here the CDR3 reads CSGLLGRMNTEAFF. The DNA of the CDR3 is TGCAGTGGGCTCCTTGGGCGGATGAACACTGAAGCTTTCTTT.

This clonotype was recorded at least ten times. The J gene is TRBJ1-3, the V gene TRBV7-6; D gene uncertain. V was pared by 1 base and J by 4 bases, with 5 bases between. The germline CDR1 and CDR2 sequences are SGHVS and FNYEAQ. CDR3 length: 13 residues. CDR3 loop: CASSLDLGNTIYF. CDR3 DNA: TGTGCCAGCAGCTTAGACCTGGGAAACACCATATATTTT.

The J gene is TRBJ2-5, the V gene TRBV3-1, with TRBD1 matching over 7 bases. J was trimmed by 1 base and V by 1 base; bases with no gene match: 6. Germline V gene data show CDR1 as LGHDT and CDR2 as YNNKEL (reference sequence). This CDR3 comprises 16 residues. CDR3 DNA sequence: TGTGCCAGCAGCCAAGCAGTAGGGGGCGTCCAAGAGACCCAGTACTTC. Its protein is CASSQAVGGVQETQYF.

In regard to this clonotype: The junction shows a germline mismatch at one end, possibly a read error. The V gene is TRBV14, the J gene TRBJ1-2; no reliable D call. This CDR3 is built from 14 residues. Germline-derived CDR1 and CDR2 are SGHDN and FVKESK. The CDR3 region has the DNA TGTGCCAGCAGCCCCTGGACCTCTAACTATGGCGACTCCTTC. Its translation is CASSPWTSNYGDSF.

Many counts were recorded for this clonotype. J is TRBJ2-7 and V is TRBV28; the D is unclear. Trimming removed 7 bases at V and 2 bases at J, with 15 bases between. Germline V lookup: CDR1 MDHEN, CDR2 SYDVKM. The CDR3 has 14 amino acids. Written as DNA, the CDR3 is TGTGCCAGCACCCTAGGCGGCGGACCCTACGAGCAGTACTTC. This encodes CASTLGGGPYEQYF.

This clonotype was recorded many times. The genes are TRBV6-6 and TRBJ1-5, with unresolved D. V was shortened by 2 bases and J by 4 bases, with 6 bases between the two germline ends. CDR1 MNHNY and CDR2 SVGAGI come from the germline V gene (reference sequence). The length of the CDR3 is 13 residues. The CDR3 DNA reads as TGTGCCAGCAGTTACGGATTTAATCAGCCCCAGCATTTT. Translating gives CASSYGFNQPQHF.

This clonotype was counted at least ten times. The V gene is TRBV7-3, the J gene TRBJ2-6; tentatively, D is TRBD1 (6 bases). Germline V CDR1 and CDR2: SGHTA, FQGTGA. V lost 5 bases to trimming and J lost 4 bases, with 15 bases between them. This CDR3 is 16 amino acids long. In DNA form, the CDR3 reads TGTGCCAGCAGCCCAGTGCAGGGGAAAGGGGCCAACGTCCTGACTTTC. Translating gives CASSPVQGKGANVLTF.

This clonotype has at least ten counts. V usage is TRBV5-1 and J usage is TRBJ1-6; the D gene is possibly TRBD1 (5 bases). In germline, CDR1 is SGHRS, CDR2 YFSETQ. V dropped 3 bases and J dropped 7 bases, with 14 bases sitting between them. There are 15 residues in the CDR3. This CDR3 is CASSYQGVGNSPLHF. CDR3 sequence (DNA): TGCGCCAGCAGCTACCAGGGAGTAGGCAATTCACCCCTCCACTTT.

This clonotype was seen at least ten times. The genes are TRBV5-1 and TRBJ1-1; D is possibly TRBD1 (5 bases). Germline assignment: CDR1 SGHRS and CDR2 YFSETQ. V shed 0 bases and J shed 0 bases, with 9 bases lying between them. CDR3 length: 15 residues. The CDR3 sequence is CASSLAGGMNTEAFF. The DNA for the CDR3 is TGCGCCAGCAGCTTGGCCGGGGGGATGAACACTGAAGCTTTCTTT.

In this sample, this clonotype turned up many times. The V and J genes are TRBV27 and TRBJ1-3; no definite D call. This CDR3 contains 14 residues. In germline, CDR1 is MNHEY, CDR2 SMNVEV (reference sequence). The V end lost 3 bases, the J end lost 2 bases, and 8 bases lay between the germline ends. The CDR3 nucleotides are TGTGCCAGCAGTTTGGGGATAACTGGAAACACCATATATTTT. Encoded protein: CASSLGITGNTIYF.

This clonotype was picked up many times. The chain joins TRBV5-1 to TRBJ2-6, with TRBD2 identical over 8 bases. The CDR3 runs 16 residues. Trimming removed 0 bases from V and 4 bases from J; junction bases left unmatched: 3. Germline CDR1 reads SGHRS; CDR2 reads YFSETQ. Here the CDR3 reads CASSLGLAYGANVLTF. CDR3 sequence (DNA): TGCGCCAGCAGCTTGGGACTAGCGTACGGGGCCAACGTCCTGACTTTC.

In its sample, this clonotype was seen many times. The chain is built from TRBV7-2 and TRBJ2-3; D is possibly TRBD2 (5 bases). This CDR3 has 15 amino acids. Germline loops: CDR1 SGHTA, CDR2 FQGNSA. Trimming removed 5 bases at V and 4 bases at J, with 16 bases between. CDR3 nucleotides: TGTGCCAGCAGCCCCGGACTTCATCCGTCAGATACGCAGTATTTT. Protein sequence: CASSPGLHPSDTQYF.

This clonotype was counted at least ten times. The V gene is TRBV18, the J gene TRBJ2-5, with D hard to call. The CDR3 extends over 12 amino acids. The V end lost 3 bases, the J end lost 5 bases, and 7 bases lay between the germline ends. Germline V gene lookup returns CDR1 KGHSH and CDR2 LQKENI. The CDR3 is CASSPQGETQYF. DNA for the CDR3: TGTGCCAGCTCACCGCAAGGGGAGACCCAGTACTTC.

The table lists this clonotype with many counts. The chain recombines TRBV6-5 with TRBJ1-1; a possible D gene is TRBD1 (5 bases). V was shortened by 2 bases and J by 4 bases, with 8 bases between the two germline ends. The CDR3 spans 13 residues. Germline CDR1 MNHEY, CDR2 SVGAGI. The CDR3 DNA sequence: TGTGCCAGCAGTTACACGAGGGGCACTGAAGCTTTCTTT. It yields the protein CASSYTRGTEAFF.

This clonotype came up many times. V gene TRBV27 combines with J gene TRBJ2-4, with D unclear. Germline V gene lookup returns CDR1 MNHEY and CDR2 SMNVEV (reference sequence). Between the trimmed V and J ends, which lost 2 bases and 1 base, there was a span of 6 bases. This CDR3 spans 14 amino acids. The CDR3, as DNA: TGTGCCAGCAGTTTAGGGTCGGCCAAAAACATTCAGTACTTC. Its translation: CASSLGSAKNIQYF.

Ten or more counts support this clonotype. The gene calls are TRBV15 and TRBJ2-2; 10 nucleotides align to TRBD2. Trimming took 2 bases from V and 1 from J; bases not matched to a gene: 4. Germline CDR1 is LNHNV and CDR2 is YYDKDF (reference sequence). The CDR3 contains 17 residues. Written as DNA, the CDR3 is TGTGCCACCAGCAGAAAAACTAGCGGGATGAACACCGGGGAGCTGTTTTTT. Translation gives CATSRKTSGMNTGELFF. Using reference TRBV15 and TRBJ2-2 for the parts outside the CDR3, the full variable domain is DAMVIQNPRYQVTQFGKPVTLSCSQTLNHNVMYWYQQKSSQAPKLLFHYYDKDFNNEADTPDNFQSRRPNTSFCFLDIRSPGLGDTAMYLCATSRKTSGMNTGELFFGEGSRLTVL.

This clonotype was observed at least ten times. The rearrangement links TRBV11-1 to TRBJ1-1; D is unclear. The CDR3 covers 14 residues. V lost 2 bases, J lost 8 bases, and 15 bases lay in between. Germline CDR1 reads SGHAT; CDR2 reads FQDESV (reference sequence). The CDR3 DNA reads TGTGCCAGCAGCTTAAGTCCCGCTGTCAGCGAAGCTTTCTTT. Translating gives CASSLSPAVSEAFF.

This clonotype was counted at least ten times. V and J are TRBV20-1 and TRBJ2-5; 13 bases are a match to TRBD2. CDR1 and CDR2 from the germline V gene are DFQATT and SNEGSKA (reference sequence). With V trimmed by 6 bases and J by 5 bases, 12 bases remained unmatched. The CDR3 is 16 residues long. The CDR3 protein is CSAPGLAGSRGETQYF. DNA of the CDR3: TGCAGTGCCCCGGGACTAGCGGGGTCCCGAGGGGAGACCCAGTACTTC.

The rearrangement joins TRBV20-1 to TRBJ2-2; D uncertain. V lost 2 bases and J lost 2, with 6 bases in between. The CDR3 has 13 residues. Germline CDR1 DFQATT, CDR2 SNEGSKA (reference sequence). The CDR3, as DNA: TGCAGTGCTAGACCAGTTAACACCGGGGAGCTGTTTTTT. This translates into CSARPVNTGELFF.